Presented here are 3 T cell receptor beta chains from one specimen sequenced in a study of T cells after yellow fever vaccination. In TCRdb, the 5' RACE reads were re-called with MiXCR into one record per CDR3 protein. The repertoire holds about 160,000 distinct CDR3 sequences, with less than 9% as singletons. Source: CD4+ T cells sorted from PBMCs, taken 4 to 6 days after the first yellow fever vaccination. These receptors all come from a young man who received the YFV17D yellow fever vaccine.

This sequence joins TRBV13 and TRBJ2-3; 10 positions match TRBD2. Germline CDR1 and CDR2: PRHDT and FYEKMQ (reference sequence). V was pared by 3 bases and J by 0 bases, with 6 bases of the junction left unmatched. CDR3 length: 17 amino acids. DNA for the CDR3: TGTGCCAGCAGCTTCTACGGACTAGCGGCTAGCACAGATACGCAGTATTTT. It codes for CASSFYGLAASTDTQYF.

The CDR3 reads CASTPGIPLGYTF. Here the CDR3 DNA reads TGTGCCAGCACTCCAGGGATCCCTCTTGGCTACACCTTC. This chain connects TRBV12-3 or TRBV12-4 to TRBJ1-2; maybe TRBD1 (5 bases). The CDR3 consists of 13 residues. Trimming left V 7 bases short and J 7 bases short, with 16 bases between.

This clonotype occurred a few times. The V gene is TRBV29-1, the J gene TRBJ1-2; 8 nucleotides align to TRBD1. This CDR3 comprises 14 residues. In germline, CDR1 is SQVTM, CDR2 ANQGSEA. The ends lost 4 bases at V and 7 bases at J; junction bases unmatched: 11. CDR3: CSVADRDARSGYTF. CDR3 bases: TGCAGCGTTGCGGACAGGGACGCTCGTAGTGGCTACACCTTC. Combining the CDR3 with reference TRBV29-1 and TRBJ1-2 gives the whole variable domain SAVISQKPSRDICQRGTSLTIQCQVDSQVTMMFWYRQQPGQSLTLIATANQGSEATYESGFVIDKFPISRPNLTFSTLTVSNMSPEDSSIYLCSVADRDARSGYTFGSGTRLTVV.